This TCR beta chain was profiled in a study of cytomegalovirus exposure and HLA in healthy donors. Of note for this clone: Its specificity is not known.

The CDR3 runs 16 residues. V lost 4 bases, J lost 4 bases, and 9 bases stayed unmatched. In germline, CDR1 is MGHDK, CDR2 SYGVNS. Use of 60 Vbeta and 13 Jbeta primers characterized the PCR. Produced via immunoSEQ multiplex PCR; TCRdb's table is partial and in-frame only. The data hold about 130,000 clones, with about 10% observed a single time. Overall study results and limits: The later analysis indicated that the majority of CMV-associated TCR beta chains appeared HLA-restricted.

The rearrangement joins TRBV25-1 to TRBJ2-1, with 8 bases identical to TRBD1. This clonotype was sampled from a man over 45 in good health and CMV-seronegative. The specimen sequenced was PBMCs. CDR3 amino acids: CASSVNSGGAYNEQFF. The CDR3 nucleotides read TGTGCCAGCAGTGTTAATTCAGGGGGCGCTTACAATGAGCAGTTCTTC.